These T cell receptor beta chains were read from a single sample in a study of memory CD4+ T cells and cytomegalovirus serostatus. Sequencing was performed with immunoSEQ multiplex PCR; in TCRdb, only in-frame clones are kept and a portion is missing. The data hold about 60,000 clones, with around 77% observed a single time. Sequencing was carried out using memory CD4+ T cells from blood. The receptors here all came from an adult in good health and CMV-seronegative. Both conserved end residues are part of each CDR3. The D gene is left open where the match is weak. The size of a clone is reported for some rows only, either as once, few or many, or as a class for expanded clones.

TRBJ1-1 TRBV7-3 - TRBD1 TGTGCCAGCAGTGACAGGGGGCAGACTGAAGCTTTCTTT CASSDRGQTEAFF
TRBJ2-7 TRBV28 - TRBD2 TGTGCCAGCAAGACTAGCGGCTACGAGCAGTACTTC CASKTSGYEQYF
TRBJ2-3 TRBV5-1 - - TGCGCCAGCGGGAAAGCGGACACAGATACGCAGTATTTT CASGKADTDTQYF
TRBJ1-1 TRBV7-3 - - TGTGCCAGCAGCTTAACGAGGAACACTGAAGCTTTCTTT CASSLTRNTEAFF
TRBJ2-1 TRBV19 many - TGTGCCAGTACCGGGAGAACTTACAATGAGCAGTTCTTC CASTGRTYNEQFF
TRBJ2-5 TRBV14 - TRBD2 TGTGCCAGCAGCCAAGTGGCGGGAGGATGGGGGACCCAGTACTTC CASSQVAGGWGTQYF
TRBJ1-1 TRBV7-3 few - TGTGCCAGCAGCCAGTCCAAGGGAAGCACTGAAGCTTTCTTT CASSQSKGSTEAFF
TRBJ1-2 TRBV14 few TRBD1 TGTGCCAGCAGCCAAGATGAGGTCAGGGGGCGTCGTAACTATGGCTACACCTTC CASSQDEVRGRRNYGYTF
TRBJ1-1 TRBV29-1 - TRBD1 TGCAGCGTTGAATTGACAGGGTCCACTGAAGCTTTCTTT CSVELTGSTEAFF
TRBJ2-7 TRBV25-1 - TRBD1 TGTGCCAGCACGGGACAGACCTACGAGCAGTACTTC CASTGQTYEQYF
TRBJ1-2 TRBV6-5 once TRBD1 TGTGCCAGCAGTCCGGGACAGGCGGGGGGCTACACCTTC CASSPGQAGGYTF
TRBJ2-1 TRBV7-9 - TRBD2 TGTGCCAGCAGCTTTTATAGCGGGAGCAATGAGCAGTTCTTC CASSFYSGSNEQFF
TRBJ2-2 TRBV7-3 few - TGTGCCAGCAGCTTCTCCCGGGGCGGCACCGGGGAGCTGTTTTTT CASSFSRGGTGELFF
TRBJ2-5 TRBV5-1 - TRBD2 TGCGCCAGCAGACCAGGGAGTAGCGGGGGGCCACACCAAGAGACCCAGTACTTC CASRPGSSGGPHQETQYF
TRBJ2-4 TRBV14 - TRBD2 TGTGCCAGCAGCCAAGGACTAGCGGGAGATTTTATAGCCAAAAACATTCAGTACTTC CASSQGLAGDFIAKNIQYF
TRBJ2-7 TRBV6-5 - - TGTGCCAGCAGTCTACAGGGGACTCAGCCTTACGAGCAGTACTTC CASSLQGTQPYEQYF
TRBJ1-6 TRBV19 - - TGTGCCAGTAGACAGGTGGATAATTCACCCCTCCACTTT CASRQVDNSPLHF
TRBJ1-1 TRBV6-1 - - TGTGCCAGCAGTGAAGTTGGAGGCAGGGGAACTGAAGCTTTCTTT CASSEVGGRGTEAFF
TRBJ1-1 TRBV18 - - TGTGCCAGCTCACCAGGCCAGCAGGGGAACACTGAAGCTTTCTTT CASSPGQQGNTEAFF
TRBJ1-3 TRBV4-1 - TRBD1 TGCGCCAGCAGCCAGGGGACAGGGACTGGAAACACCATATATTTT CASSQGTGTGNTIYF
TRBJ1-1 TRBV28 - - TGTGCCAGCAGCCCCGGTGGATGGGGAGCTTTCTTT CASSPGGWGAFF
TRBJ1-2 TRBV10-1 once - TGCGCCAGCAGTGAGTCGCGGCAAGGGGCGCCTGGCTATGGCTACACCTTC CASSESRQGAPGYGYTF
TRBJ2-5 TRBV5-4 few TRBD2 TGTGCCATTGGGGGGGACCAAGAGACCCAGTACTTC CAIGGDQETQYF
TRBJ2-3 TRBV27 many - TGTGCCAGCAGAGGACAGCCCACAGATACGCAGTATTTT CASRGQPTDTQYF
TRBJ2-7 TRBV2 once - TGTGCCAGCAGTTCCTCCGGGAGCTCCTACGAGCAGTACTTC CASSSSGSSYEQYF
TRBJ1-5 TRBV2 - TRBD1 TGTGCCAGCCACCGGGACAGGGGAGGCAATCAGCCCCAGCATTTT CASHRDRGGNQPQHF
TRBJ2-3 TRBV7-2 - - TGTGCCAGCAGACGCGGGAGCACAGATACGCAGTATTTT CASRRGSTDTQYF
TRBJ2-1 TRBV7-6 once - TGTGCCAGCAGCCCGTTCGGGCGGGCGTACAATGAGCAGTTCTTC CASSPFGRAYNEQFF
TRBJ1-4 TRBV5-1 once - TGCGCCAGCAGCTTAGCAAGGGCAACTAATGAAAAACTGTTTTTT CASSLARATNEKLFF
TRBJ1-1 TRBV5-1 - - TGCGCCAGCAGCTTGGACAGGGAGGGGACTGAAGCTTTCTTT CASSLDREGTEAFF
TRBJ1-2 TRBV28 - - TGTGCCAGCAGTTTAGGGACTGCCACTAACTATGGCTACACCTTC CASSLGTATNYGYTF
TRBJ1-1 TRBV9 medium-sized - TGTGCCAGCAGCTCAAGGGAAAGCACACAAGCTTTCTTT CASSSRESTQAFF
TRBJ2-5 TRBV12-5 few - TGTGCTAGTGGTTCAGGGGCCCAGGGTGGGGAGACCCAGTACTTC CASGSGAQGGETQYF
TRBJ1-2 TRBV19 - - TGTGCCAGTAGTATCGGTGCCACGAATAATTACTATGGCTACACCTTC CASSIGATNNYYGYTF
TRBJ1-1 TRBV6-6 - TRBD1 TGTGCCAGCAGTTACTCTACAGGGGGAGGGAACACTGAAGCTTTCTTT CASSYSTGGGNTEAFF
TRBJ2-7 TRBV13 - - TGTGCCAGCAGCCCTATGTACACGGGATCTCTCTCCTACGAGCAGTACTTC CASSPMYTGSLSYEQYF
TRBJ2-6 TRBV9 - TRBD2 TGTGCCAGCAGCCCCCGCGGGAGGGAACGTGGGGCCAACGTCCTGACTTTC CASSPRGRERGANVLTF
TRBJ1-2 TRBV15 - - TGTGCCACCAGTCAACAGGTGTATGGCTACACCTTC CATSQQVYGYTF
TRBJ1-3 TRBV4-3 - - TGCGCCAGCAGCCAAGGGATCAGGGACACCATATATTTT CASSQGIRDTIYF
TRBJ2-2 TRBV5-6 - TRBD2 TGTGCCAGCAGCTGGAGGACTAGCGGGGGCACCGGGGAGCTGTTTTTT CASSWRTSGGTGELFF
TRBJ2-7 TRBV2 once - TGTGCCAGCATTGGGACGATTAATTCCTACGAGCAGTACTTC CASIGTINSYEQYF
TRBJ2-7 TRBV28 - - TGTGCCAGCAGTTTGGGCCGGGTGTACGAGCAGTACTTC CASSLGRVYEQYF
TRBJ1-1 TRBV2 once - TGTGCCAGCAGTAAACCTATGAACACTGAAGCTTTCTTT CASSKPMNTEAFF
TRBJ1-4 TRBV7-2 - TRBD1 TGTGCCAGCAGCTCCGGGACAGGGAATGAAAAACTGTTTTTT CASSSGTGNEKLFF
TRBJ1-2 TRBV11-2 - - TGTGCCAGCAGCTCTCAGTCTAACTATGGCTACACCTTC CASSSQSNYGYTF
TRBJ1-1 TRBV4-1 few - TGCGCCAGCAGCCCAAGATTTCCGGGAAGTTACCGGGAGGACACTGAAGCTTTCTTT CASSPRFPGSYREDTEAFF
TRBJ2-7 TRBV5-1 - - TGCGCCAGCAGCTTGAGCTGGGACAAGAGCTACGAGCAGTACTTC CASSLSWDKSYEQYF
TRBJ2-3 TRBV6-1 - - TGTGCCAGCAGCAGGGGAGACACAGATACGCAGTATTTT CASSRGDTDTQYF